This TCR beta chain derives from a study of blood T cell repertoires in COVID-19. Study background: Researchers got acute and convalescent COVID-19 samples from the United States, Italy and Spain. In each case, the material was cDNA or gDNA derived from T cells, B-cell-depleted T cells, or PBMCs.

Source study methods: Nucleated cell number was recorded as an estimate derived from reference gene primer amplification. Clones were sequenced by immunoSEQ multiplex PCR, and TCRdb holds only the in-frame ones, with some missing. V, J and clone size were drawn from that table, and D and trimming were deduced from the DNA. Of some 310,000 clones in the sample, almost 90% were seen once. Seattle patient enrollment occurred during active infection, with longitudinal follow-up thereafter. The sequence was obtained from a woman aged 40 to 50 with COVID-19, enrolled during active disease. Sequencing input: peripheral blood.

As DNA, the CDR3 is TGTGCCAGCAGCTTATCCGGGACAGGGCCAGGCATTTTGAATTCACCCCTCCACTTT. Protein product: CASSLSGTGPGILNSPLHF. The chain is built from TRBV7-2 and TRBJ1-6; 9 bases map to TRBD1. The junction had 15 bases not matched to a gene; V was cut back by 2 bases and J by 7 bases. This CDR3 is 19 amino acids long. Germline V gene data show CDR1 as SGHTA and CDR2 as FQGNSA. Filled out from reference TRBV7-2 and TRBJ1-6, the complete variable domain reads GAGVSQSPSNKVTEKGKDVELRCDPISGHTALYWYRQSLGQGLEFLIYFQGNSAPDKSGLPSDRFSAERTGGSVSTLTIQRTQQEDSAVYLCASSLSGTGPGILNSPLHFGNGTRLTVT.